A single T cell receptor beta chain is shown here with its context. Data came from immunoSEQ multiplex PCR; TCRdb stores just in-frame clones and leaves some out. The profile shows fewer than 45,000 clones, roughly 91% of them singletons. This record comes from a study of T cell changes during pregnancy in multiple sclerosis. This sequence was found in a female donor in good health, enrolled as a control in a pregnancy study. The material sequenced was peripheral blood, taken in the second trimester of pregnancy.

CDR3 protein: CSVRRGQTGELFF. The CDR3, as DNA: TGCAGCGTTCGCAGGGGGCAAACCGGGGAGCTGTTTTTT. The V call is TRBV29-1, the J call TRBJ2-2, with 8 bases identical to TRBD1. This CDR3 contains 13 residues. Germline CDR1 SQVTM, CDR2 ANQGSEA. The junction had 4 bases not matched to a gene; V was cut back by 5 bases and J by 5 bases.